Given below is one TCR beta chain in context. This record comes from a study of blood T cell repertoires in COVID-19. Study details: Nucleic acid was either cDNA or gDNA, and it came from T cells, B-cell-depleted T cells, or PBMCs.

The assay was immunoSEQ multiplex PCR, and TCRdb's table has in-frame clones only and misses some. The sample comprises tens of thousands of clones, 55% to 80% of which are singletons, and 4% to 5% rests with the top ten. CDR3 length equals 12 residues. The V and J ends lost 6 bases and 7 bases respectively, with 11 bases between them. Looked up from germline, CDR1 is KGHDR and CDR2 is SFDVKD. A Seattle source enrolled patients during active infection and followed them longitudinally. The sample consisted of peripheral blood. The chain carries TRBV24-1 and TRBJ1-1; perhaps TRBD1 as D (6 bases). The TCR sequence derives from a woman aged 70-85 years with COVID-19, enrolled during active disease. The CDR3 spells CATSSRQDEAFF. The CDR3 DNA follows: TGTGCCACCAGTTCACGACAGGATGAAGCTTTCTTT.